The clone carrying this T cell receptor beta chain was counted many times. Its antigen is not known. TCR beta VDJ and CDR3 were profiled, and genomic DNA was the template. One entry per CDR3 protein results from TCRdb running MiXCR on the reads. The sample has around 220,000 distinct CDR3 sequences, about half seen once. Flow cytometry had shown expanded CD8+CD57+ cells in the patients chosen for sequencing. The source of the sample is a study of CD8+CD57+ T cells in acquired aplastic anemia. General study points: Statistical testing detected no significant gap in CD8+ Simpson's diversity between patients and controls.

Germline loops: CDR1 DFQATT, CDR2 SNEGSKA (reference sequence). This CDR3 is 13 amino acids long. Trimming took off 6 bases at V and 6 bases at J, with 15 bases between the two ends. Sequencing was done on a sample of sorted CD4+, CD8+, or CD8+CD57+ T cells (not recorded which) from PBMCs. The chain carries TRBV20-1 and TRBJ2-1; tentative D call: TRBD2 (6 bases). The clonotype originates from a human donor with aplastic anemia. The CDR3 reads CSAARDFANEQFF. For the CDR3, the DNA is TGCAGTGCCGCCCGGGACTTCGCCAATGAGCAGTTCTTC.